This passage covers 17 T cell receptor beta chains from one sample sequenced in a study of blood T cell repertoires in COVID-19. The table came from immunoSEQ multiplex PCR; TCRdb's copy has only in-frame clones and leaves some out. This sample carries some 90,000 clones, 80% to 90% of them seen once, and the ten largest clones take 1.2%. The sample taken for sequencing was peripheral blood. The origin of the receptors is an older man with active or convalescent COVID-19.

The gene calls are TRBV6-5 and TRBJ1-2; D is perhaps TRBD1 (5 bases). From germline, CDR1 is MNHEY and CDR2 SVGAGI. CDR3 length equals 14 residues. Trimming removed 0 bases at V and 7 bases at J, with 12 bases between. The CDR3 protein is CASSYSSGIGGYTF. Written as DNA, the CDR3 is TGTGCCAGCAGTTACTCGTCAGGGATTGGTGGCTACACCTTC.

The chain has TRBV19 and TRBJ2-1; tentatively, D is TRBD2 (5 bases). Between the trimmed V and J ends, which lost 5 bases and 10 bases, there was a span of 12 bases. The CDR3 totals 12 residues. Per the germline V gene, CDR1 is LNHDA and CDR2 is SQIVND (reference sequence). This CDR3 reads CASSHTSGEQFF. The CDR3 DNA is TGTGCCAGTAGTCACACTTCGGGGGAGCAGTTCTTC.

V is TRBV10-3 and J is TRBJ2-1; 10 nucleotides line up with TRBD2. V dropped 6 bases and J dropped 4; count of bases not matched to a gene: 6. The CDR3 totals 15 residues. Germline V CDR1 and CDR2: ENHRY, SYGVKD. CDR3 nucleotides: TGTGCCATCAGCGAACGGACTAGCGGATACAATGAGCAGTTCTTC. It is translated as CAISERTSGYNEQFF.

DNA for the CDR3: TGCGCCAGCAGCCAAAGAGCGGGCCTAGCCAAAAACATTCAGTACTTC. This encodes CASSQRAGLAKNIQYF. The chain links TRBV4-1 to TRBJ2-4; TRBD2 is a possible D gene (6 bases). Trimming stripped 2 bases from V and 0 bases from J, with 11 bases between. The CDR3 covers 16 residues. Germline assignment: CDR1 MGHRA and CDR2 YSYEKL.

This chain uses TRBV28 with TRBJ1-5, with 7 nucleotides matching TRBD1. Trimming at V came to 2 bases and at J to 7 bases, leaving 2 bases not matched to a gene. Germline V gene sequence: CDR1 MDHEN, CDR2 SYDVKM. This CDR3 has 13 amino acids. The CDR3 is CASSLMTGQPQHF. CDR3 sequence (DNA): TGTGCCAGCAGTTTAATGACAGGGCAGCCCCAGCATTTT.

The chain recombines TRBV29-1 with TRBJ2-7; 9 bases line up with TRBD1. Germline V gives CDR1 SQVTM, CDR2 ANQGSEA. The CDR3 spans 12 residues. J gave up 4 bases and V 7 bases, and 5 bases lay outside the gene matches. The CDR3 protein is CSGSTGGYEQYF. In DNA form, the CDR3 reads TGCAGCGGGTCGACAGGGGGGTACGAGCAGTACTTC.

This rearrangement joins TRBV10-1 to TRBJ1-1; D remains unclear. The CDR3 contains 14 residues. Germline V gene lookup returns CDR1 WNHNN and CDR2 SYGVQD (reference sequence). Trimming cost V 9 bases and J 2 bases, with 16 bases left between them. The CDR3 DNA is TGCGCCAGGCCTCGGAAGACACACAACACTGAAGCTTTCTTT. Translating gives CARPRKTHNTEAFF.

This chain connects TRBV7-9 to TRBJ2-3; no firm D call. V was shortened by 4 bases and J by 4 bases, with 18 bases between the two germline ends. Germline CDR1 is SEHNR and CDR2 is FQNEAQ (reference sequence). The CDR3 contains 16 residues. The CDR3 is CASSSPWLVKPDTQYF. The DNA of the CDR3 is TGTGCCAGCAGCTCCCCTTGGCTAGTAAAACCAGATACGCAGTATTTT.

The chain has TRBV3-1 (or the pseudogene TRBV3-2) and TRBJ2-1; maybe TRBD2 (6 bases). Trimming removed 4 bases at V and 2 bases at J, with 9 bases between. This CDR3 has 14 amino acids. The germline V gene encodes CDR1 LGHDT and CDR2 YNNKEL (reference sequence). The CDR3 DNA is TGTGCCAGCAGCCTTAGCGGACCCTACAATGAGCAGTTCTTC. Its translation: CASSLSGPYNEQFF.

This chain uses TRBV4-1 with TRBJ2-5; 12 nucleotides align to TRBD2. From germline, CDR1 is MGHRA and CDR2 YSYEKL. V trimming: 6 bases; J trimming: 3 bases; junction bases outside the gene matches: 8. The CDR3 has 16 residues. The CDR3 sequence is CASRPLGLAGKETQYF. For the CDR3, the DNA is TGCGCCAGCAGGCCCCTCGGACTAGCGGGAAAAGAGACCCAGTACTTC.

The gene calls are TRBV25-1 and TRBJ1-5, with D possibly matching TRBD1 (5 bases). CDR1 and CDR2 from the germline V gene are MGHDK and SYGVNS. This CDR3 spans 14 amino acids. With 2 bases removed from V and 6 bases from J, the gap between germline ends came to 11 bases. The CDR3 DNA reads TGTGCCAGCAGTGAACAGGGCTCTAGTCAGCCCCAGCATTTT. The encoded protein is CASSEQGSSQPQHF.

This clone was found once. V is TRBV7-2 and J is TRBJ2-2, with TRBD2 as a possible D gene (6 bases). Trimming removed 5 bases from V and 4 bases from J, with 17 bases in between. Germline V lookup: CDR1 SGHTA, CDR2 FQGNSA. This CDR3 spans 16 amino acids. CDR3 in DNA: TGTGCCAGCAGCCCCCGCCTTGTGGGGGGCACCGGGGAGCTGTTTTTT. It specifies CASSPRLVGGTGELFF.

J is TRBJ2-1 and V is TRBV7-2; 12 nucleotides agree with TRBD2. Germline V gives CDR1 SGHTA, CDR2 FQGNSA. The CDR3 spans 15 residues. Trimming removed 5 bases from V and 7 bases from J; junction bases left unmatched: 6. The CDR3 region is CASSETSGRLNEQFF. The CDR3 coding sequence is TGTGCCAGCAGCGAGACTAGCGGGAGACTTAATGAGCAGTTCTTC.

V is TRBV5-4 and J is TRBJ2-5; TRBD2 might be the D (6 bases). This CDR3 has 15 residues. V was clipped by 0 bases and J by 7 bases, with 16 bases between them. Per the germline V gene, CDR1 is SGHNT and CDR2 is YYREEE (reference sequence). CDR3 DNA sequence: TGTGCCAGCAGCTTGGAGGGCTCCCCCGGGGGGACCCAGTACTTC. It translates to CASSLEGSPGGTQYF.

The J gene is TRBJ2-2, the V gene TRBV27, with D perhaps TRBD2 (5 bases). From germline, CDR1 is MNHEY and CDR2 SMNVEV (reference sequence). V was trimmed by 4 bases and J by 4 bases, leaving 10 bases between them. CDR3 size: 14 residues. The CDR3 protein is CASSSSGITGELFF. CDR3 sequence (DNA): TGTGCCAGCAGTTCTTCCGGGATCACCGGGGAGCTGTTTTTT.

The CDR3 nucleotides read TGCGCCAGCAGCTCAGGGGGAGATACGCAGTATTTT. As protein: CASSSGGDTQYF. The rearrangement joins TRBV5-1 to TRBJ2-3, with 7 positions matching TRBD1. With 3 bases clipped from V and 5 bases from J, the junction kept 0 bases outside the gene matches. Germline V gene sequence: CDR1 SGHRS, CDR2 YFSETQ. The length of the CDR3 is 12 residues.

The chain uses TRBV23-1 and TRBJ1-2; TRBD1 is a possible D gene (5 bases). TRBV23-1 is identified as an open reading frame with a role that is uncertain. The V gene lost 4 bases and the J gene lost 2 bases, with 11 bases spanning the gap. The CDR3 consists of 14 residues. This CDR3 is CASSPRGGNYGYTF. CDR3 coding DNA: TGCGCCAGCAGTCCGAGGGGAGGAAACTATGGCTACACCTTC.